This T cell receptor (beta chain) came from a study of cytotoxic CD8 clonotypes in ibrutinib-treated CLL. Assay used: immunoSEQ multiplex PCR; TCRdb lists only in-frame clones, some missing. Altogether 150,000 or so clones are present, approximately 85% being singletons, with the ten largest covering roughly 2%. This clone was seen at least ten times. The sequence was collected from a human donor with chronic lymphocytic leukemia. The sample consisted of PBMCs, taken after 24 months of ibrutinib treatment.

The CDR3 protein is CASSYSYDQPQHF. The DNA for the CDR3 is TGTGCCAGCAGTTACTCCTACGATCAGCCCCAGCATTTT. This rearrangement joins TRBV6-5 to TRBJ1-5; D uncertain. Trimming left V 0 bases short and J 5 bases short, with 5 bases between. This CDR3 is built from 13 residues. Per germline, CDR1 MNHEY and CDR2 SVGAGI.